This TCR beta chain was found in a study of early T cells in non-severe SARS-CoV-2 infection. Study details: Sequencing was performed on bulk RNA from unsorted whole blood, leaving chains unpaired.

The TCR library protocol attached unique molecular identifiers to the individual cDNA molecules. TCRdb analysed the 5' RACE reads with MiXCR anew, one entry per CDR3 protein. In the table there are tens of thousands of distinct CDR3 sequences, approximately 5% of which are singletons. General observations from the study: VDJdb matching favored anti-spike CD8 responses, missing private and CD4 specificities.

Remarks on this clonotype: Its specificity is not known.

The input for sequencing was whole blood, taken at baseline. The clonotype was recovered from an adult who was a healthcare worker with PCR-confirmed SARS-CoV-2 infection or an uninfected control (not recorded which).

CDR3 nucleotide sequence: TGTGCCAGCAGCGCCCAGGGTGGGACAGGTTTTGGCTACACCTTC. This translates into CASSAQGGTGFGYTF. V is TRBV9 and J is TRBJ1-2; 8 bases are shared with TRBD1. CDR1 SGDLS and CDR2 YYNGEE come from the germline V gene. V lost 3 bases, J lost 7 bases, and 11 bases stayed unmatched. CDR3 length: 15 residues.